The sequence of this TCR beta chain was determined in a study of blood T cell repertoires in COVID-19. This CDR3 region has 15 residues. Per germline, CDR1 MNHEY and CDR2 SVGAGI. The junction had 5 bases not matched to a gene; V was cut back by 6 bases and J by 1 base. Sequenced by immunoSEQ multiplex PCR; TCRdb stores in-frame clones only, minus some. The sample includes about 140,000 clones, 88% seen only once; the top ten take about 1.7%. The rearrangement joins TRBV6-5 to TRBJ2-1, with 8 bases that match TRBD2. Input material: peripheral blood. The TCR originated in a man between 65 and 85 years old with acute or convalescent COVID-19. CDR3 nucleotide sequence: TGTGCCAGCAGCTTAACTAGCGGTTCCTACAATGAGCAGTTCTTC. Amino acid sequence: CASSLTSGSYNEQFF.